Shown below are 25 T cell receptor beta chains from a single sample sequenced in a study of T cells expressing NK-cell markers. TCRdb derives one entry per CDR3 protein from the 5' RACE reads, leaving out DNA. The sample data list over 100,000 distinct CDR3 sequences. Sequences were obtained from blood T cells: a sorted CD56 or NKG2C T cell subset, CD4+ or CD8+ T cells, or bulk PBMC T cells (not recorded which). The receptors stem from a woman between 18 and 75 years old in good health.

V gene TRBV7-9 combines with J gene TRBJ2-1; TCRdb's D call, TRBD2, is unchecked because there is no DNA. Per the germline V gene, CDR1 is SEHNR and CDR2 is FQNEAQ (reference sequence). The CDR3 loop spans 15 amino acids. The CDR3 loop reads CASSPSGSSYNEQFF.

The rearrangement uses TRBV20-1 and TRBJ2-3; TCRdb proposes TRBD2, but this gene call is untestable without DNA. The length of the CDR3 is 16 residues. CDR1 and CDR2 from the germline V gene are DFQATT and SNEGSKA (reference sequence). CDR3 sequence reads: CSAGFRLAGELDTQYF.

The gene calls are TRBV27 and TRBJ2-1; as DNA is missing, the TRBD1 call by TCRdb cannot be tested. CDR3 length: 13 residues. Germline CDR1 is MNHEY and CDR2 is SMNVEV (reference sequence). The CDR3 region is CASSSFPGREQFF.

The genes are TRBV20-1 and TRBJ2-7; with no DNA, the TCRdb D assignment of TRBD1 cannot be verified. The CDR3 has 14 amino acids. The germline CDR1 and CDR2 sequences are DFQATT and SNEGSKA (reference sequence). The CDR3: CSARPGQGFYEQYF.

This rearrangement joins TRBV12-3 or TRBV12-4 to TRBJ1-1; as DNA is missing, the TRBD1 call by TCRdb cannot be tested. The CDR3 length is 14 residues. The CDR3 here is CASTNRQGLAEAFF.

The rearrangement uses TRBV7-9 and TRBJ1-5; TCRdb calls TRBD1, which cannot be checked without DNA. CDR3 length: 16 residues. Germline V gene sequence: CDR1 SEHNR, CDR2 FQNEAQ (reference sequence). The CDR3 sequence: CASTPGDTHSNQPQHF.

The chain combines TRBV18 with TRBJ1-2; lacking DNA, the TRBD1 call made by TCRdb goes unchecked. CDR3 size: 15 residues. Germline lookup yields CDR1 KGHSH and CDR2 LQKENI. The CDR3: CASSPPTGTHYGYTF.

This chain links TRBV6-1 with TRBJ2-3; absent DNA, TCRdb's TRBD2 call cannot be checked. This CDR3 has 14 residues. Germline V gene sequence: CDR1 MNHNS, CDR2 SASEGT. CDR3 loop: CATASGEPTDTQYF.

This chain uses TRBV28 with TRBJ2-3; the TCRdb call, TRBD1, lacks DNA for checking. Germline V gene lookup returns CDR1 MDHEN and CDR2 SYDVKM. The CDR3 is 15 amino acids. CDR3 loop: CASRARDIVQVAQYF.

This chain joins TRBV4-2 and TRBJ2-2; TCRdb lists TRBD1, though no DNA is available to test this call. In germline, CDR1 is LGHNA, CDR2 YNFKEQ. CDR3 length equals 17 residues. This chain's CDR3 is CASRDVAGATNTGELFF.

The chain is built from TRBV4-3 and TRBJ2-1; TCRdb returns TRBD2, unconfirmable since there is no DNA. This CDR3 is 16 amino acids long. Germline values: CDR1 LGHNA, CDR2 YSLEER. CDR3 amino acids: CASSQDGLAGVDEQFF.

V and J are TRBV24-1 and TRBJ2-1; the TRBD1 assignment by TCRdb is unverifiable without DNA. Germline CDR1 is KGHDR and CDR2 is SFDVKD. The CDR3 totals 12 residues. CDR3 amino acids: CATSAGFNEQFF.

This rearrangement joins TRBV29-1 to TRBJ2-1; with no DNA, the TCRdb D assignment of TRBD1 cannot be verified. Germline values: CDR1 SQVTM, CDR2 ANQGSEA. CDR3 size: 13 residues. The chain's CDR3 is CSAPEAAYNEQFF.

The gene calls are TRBV29-1 and TRBJ2-7. The CDR3 covers 13 residues. Germline V CDR1 and CDR2: SQVTM, ANQGSEA. The CDR3 reads CSVVTGFTYEQYF.

V gene TRBV18 combines with J gene TRBJ2-3; TCRdb designates TRBD2, a call that cannot be tested without DNA. The CDR3 is 15 amino acids. Germline V gives CDR1 KGHSH, CDR2 LQKENI. Here the CDR3 reads CASSPNPGEGDTQYF.

The V gene is TRBV7-3, the J gene TRBJ2-3; TCRdb outputs TRBD2, but without DNA this stays unchecked. The CDR3 loop spans 19 amino acids. The germline gives CDR1 SGHTA, CDR2 FQGTGA. The CDR3 spells CASSLIGGLAGKVTDTQYF. The full variable domain, its missing parts supplied by reference TRBV7-3 and TRBJ2-3, is GAGVSQTPSNKVTEKGKYVELRCDPISGHTALYWYRQSLGQGPEFLIYFQGTGAADDSGLPNDRFFAVRPEGSVSTLKIQRTERGDSAVYLCASSLIGGLAGKVTDTQYFGPGTRLTVL.

This chain joins TRBV27 and TRBJ2-3; TCRdb lists TRBD2, though no DNA is available to test this call. The germline V gene encodes CDR1 MNHEY and CDR2 SMNVEV (reference sequence). The CDR3 sequence is 16 residues long. CDR3: CASSLKSSGYTDTQYF.

The rearrangement uses TRBV9 and TRBJ1-1; TCRdb reports TRBD1, a call that lacks DNA to check it against. The CDR3 has 14 amino acids. The V gene's germline CDR1 is SGDLS and CDR2 YYNGEE. CDR3: CASSGSGRPTEAFF.

The chain combines TRBV12-3 or TRBV12-4 with TRBJ2-7; TCRdb selects TRBD2, and the lack of DNA leaves this call unchecked. The CDR3 runs 16 residues. CDR3 protein: CASSLGGLADAYEQYF.

The J gene is TRBJ2-3, the V gene TRBV25-1; TCRdb's D call of TRBD2 is untestable without DNA. The germline V gene has CDR1 MGHDK and CDR2 SYGVNS. The length of the CDR3 is 13 residues. CDR3 loop: CASSELIPDTQYF. The full variable domain, with the rest looked up from reference TRBV25-1 and TRBJ2-3, is EADIYQTPRYLVIGTGKKITLECSQTMGHDKMYWYQQDPGMELHLIHYSYGVNSTEKGDLSSESTVSRIRTEHFPLTLESARPSHTSQYLCASSELIPDTQYFGPGTRLTVL.

CDR3 in amino acids: CASSLGRYTGELFF. This rearrangement joins TRBV27 to TRBJ2-2; TCRdb's D call, TRBD1, is unchecked because there is no DNA. Germline-derived CDR1 and CDR2 are MNHEY and SMNVEV (reference sequence). This CDR3 has 14 residues.

This chain joins TRBV20-1 and TRBJ2-4; TCRdb reports TRBD1, a call that lacks DNA to check it against. Germline-derived CDR1 and CDR2 are DFQATT and SNEGSKA (reference sequence). CDR3 length equals 17 residues. CDR3 amino acids: CSARDPLDRLNLNIQYF.

This chain links TRBV25-1 with TRBJ2-1; without DNA, the TCRdb call of TRBD2 cannot be checked. The CDR3 totals 20 residues. Per germline, CDR1 MGHDK and CDR2 SYGVNS. CDR3 in amino acids: CASSDTYSGTSGGDVGEQFF.

The chain carries TRBV4-1 and TRBJ2-3. The CDR3 length is 14 residues. CDR1 is MGHRA, CDR2 YSYEKL, per germline. Here the CDR3 reads CASSQFLRVDTQYF.

The chain recombines TRBV27 with TRBJ1-1. Germline lookup yields CDR1 MNHEY and CDR2 SMNVEV (reference sequence). The CDR3 is 11 amino acids. The CDR3 reads CAIRWGTEAFF.